These 24 T cell receptor beta chains were sequenced from one sample in a study of blood T cell repertoires in COVID-19. Repertoires were generated with immunoSEQ multiplex PCR, while TCRdb's copy carries only in-frame clones and drops some. The sample has 230,000 or so clones; about 80% are singletons. The sequenced material came from peripheral blood. All receptors derive from a man in his fifties with active or convalescent COVID-19.

V gene TRBV5-1 combines with J gene TRBJ2-7, with TRBD2 identical over 7 bases. Germline-derived CDR1 and CDR2 are SGHRS and YFSETQ. Trimming at V came to 4 bases and at J to 7 bases, leaving 5 bases not matched to a gene. This CDR3 contains 12 residues. CDR3 protein: CASSPGAGEQYF. CDR3 nucleotide sequence: TGCGCCAGCAGCCCCGGAGCGGGGGAGCAGTACTTC.

This clone was counted a single time. The rearrangement links TRBV9 to TRBJ2-1; 7 bases align to TRBD1. Germline lookup yields CDR1 SGDLS and CDR2 YYNGEE. This CDR3 region has 15 residues. Trimming took 0 bases from V and 3 from J; bases not matched to a gene: 3. The chain's CDR3 is CASSVVGTVYNEQFF. DNA of the CDR3: TGTGCCAGCAGCGTAGTAGGGACAGTCTACAATGAGCAGTTCTTC. The full variable domain, in which reference TRBV9 and TRBJ2-1 provide the parts outside the CDR3, is DSGVTQTPKHLITATGQRVTLRCSPRSGDLSVYWYQQSLDQGLQFLIQYYNGEERAKGNILERFSAQQFPDLHSELNLSSLELGDSALYFCASSVVGTVYNEQFFGPGTRLTVL.

This clone was detected only once. The chain combines TRBV6-5 with TRBJ2-5; TRBD2 agrees at 8 bases. The CDR3 extends over 15 amino acids. V shed 7 bases, J shed 5 bases, and the junction held 12 bases outside the gene matches. In germline, CDR1 is MNHEY, CDR2 SVGAGI. The CDR3 DNA sequence: TGTGCCAGCACTCCCCCGGGGCTAGCGGGCGAGACCCAGTACTTC. This sequence encodes CASTPPGLAGETQYF.

The rearrangement uses TRBV4-3 and TRBJ2-7; TRBD1 matches at 9 bases. CDR1 is LGHNA, CDR2 YSLEER, per germline. The V and J ends lost 1 base and 4 bases, in that order; junction bases with no gene match: 8. This CDR3 spans 16 amino acids. For the CDR3, the DNA is TGCGCCAGCAGCCAAGTCGCGACAGGGGGGGCATACGAGCAGTACTTC. Its protein product is CASSQVATGGAYEQYF.

The gene calls are TRBV15 and TRBJ2-5; 9 bases are a match to TRBD1. Germline lookup yields CDR1 LNHNV and CDR2 YYDKDF (reference sequence). The CDR3 contains 15 residues. Losses at the gene ends were 2 bases for V and 1 base for J; bases not matched to a gene: 2. CDR3 DNA sequence: TGTGCCACCAGCAGAACGACAGGGGGCCAAGAGACCCAGTACTTC. This sequence encodes CATSRTTGGQETQYF.

The CDR3 reads CASSLTRIQQYF. CDR3 coding DNA: TGTGCCAGCAGCTTGACACGCATCCAGCAGTACTTC. This rearrangement joins TRBV7-9 to TRBJ2-7; D is undetermined. The ends were cut back, 3 bases at V and 8 bases at J, with 11 bases in the middle. Germline CDR1 SEHNR, CDR2 FQNEAQ (reference sequence). The CDR3 has 12 amino acids.

This clone has more than one count but fewer than ten. The chain joins TRBV19 to TRBJ2-3; 7 bases are a match to TRBD2. The CDR3 has 16 amino acids. V shed 5 bases and J 0 bases; nucleotides not matched to a gene: 8. Germline V gene data show CDR1 as LNHDA and CDR2 as SQIVND (reference sequence). As DNA, the CDR3 is TGTGCCAGTAGTCCTCAGCGGGACCCCAGCACAGATACGCAGTATTTT. Translation: CASSPQRDPSTDTQYF.

The rearrangement links TRBV9 to TRBJ2-3; tentatively, D is TRBD1 (7 bases). The CDR3 runs to 15 residues. Per germline, CDR1 SGDLS and CDR2 YYNGEE. V lost 0 bases and J 4 bases, leaving 12 bases between the germline ends. The CDR3 coding sequence is TGTGCCAGCAGCGTAGGTTCCAGGGGGGCAGATACGCAGTATTTT. Amino acids: CASSVGSRGADTQYF.

V gene TRBV11-2 combines with J gene TRBJ1-1; D is unresolved. The CDR3 covers 18 residues. The V end lost 1 base, the J end lost 1 base, and 19 bases lay between the germline ends. The germline CDR1 and CDR2 sequences are SGHAT and FQNNGV. CDR3 residues: CASSLAPPYAGWNTEAFF. CDR3 coding DNA: TGTGCCAGCAGCTTAGCCCCTCCGTATGCGGGTTGGAACACTGAAGCTTTCTTT.

The V and J genes are TRBV5-5 and TRBJ1-1; 9 nucleotides line up with TRBD1. The CDR3 sequence is 17 residues long. Losses at the gene ends were 0 bases for V and 7 bases for J; bases not matched to a gene: 13. Germline CDR1 SGHKS, CDR2 YYEKEE (reference sequence). The CDR3 bases are TGTGCCAGCAGCTTGGCCCCGGGACAGGGACACTCCAGTGAAGCTTTCTTT. Encoded protein: CASSLAPGQGHSSEAFF.

This clone has a single count. The V call is TRBV7-2, the J call TRBJ2-7; 7 bases map to TRBD1. This CDR3 is 12 amino acids long. Germline CDR1 reads SGHTA; CDR2 reads FQGNSA. V trimming: 4 bases; J trimming: 6 bases; junction bases outside the gene matches: 3. For the CDR3, the DNA is TGTGCCAGCAGCTCCAACAGGGGCGAGCAGTACTTC. Translation gives CASSSNRGEQYF.

The sample holds one count of this clone. The rearrangement joins TRBV27 to TRBJ2-1, with D unclear. The germline V gene has CDR1 MNHEY and CDR2 SMNVEV (reference sequence). Trimming pared 2 bases from V and 6 bases from J, leaving 5 bases between. CDR3 length equals 12 residues. CDR3 nucleotide sequence: TGTGCCAGCAGTTTACGGAGCAATGAGCAGTTCTTC. Translating gives CASSLRSNEQFF.

The chain uses TRBV5-1 and TRBJ2-1, with 10 bases aligning to TRBD1. Per the germline V gene, CDR1 is SGHRS and CDR2 is YFSETQ. The CDR3 extends over 14 amino acids. V lost 4 bases and J lost 10; bases outside the gene matches: 8. Here the CDR3 DNA reads TGCGCCAGCAGCGTCGGACAGGGGGGGATCGAGCAGTTCTTC. Translation: CASSVGQGGIEQFF.

The chain has TRBV2 and TRBJ1-1, with unresolved D. V was trimmed by 1 base and J by 11 bases, leaving 14 bases between them. CDR1 is SNHLY and CDR2 is FYNNEI in the germline V gene. The CDR3 is 13 residues long. As DNA, the CDR3 is TGTGCCAGCAGTGAAGAACAGCTTAATGGGGCTTTCTTT. Its translation: CASSEEQLNGAFF.

This chain uses TRBV27 with TRBJ2-7; 8 bases are shared with TRBD2. The CDR3 runs 15 residues. Per germline, CDR1 MNHEY and CDR2 SMNVEV (reference sequence). The V and J ends lost 5 bases and 2 bases, in that order; junction bases with no gene match: 8. The CDR3: CASSETGGLPYEQYF. DNA for the CDR3: TGTGCCAGCAGTGAGACGGGGGGGCTGCCCTACGAGCAGTACTTC.

This clone appeared a single time. This rearrangement joins TRBV19 to TRBJ2-2, with 9 bases identical to TRBD2. Per germline, CDR1 LNHDA and CDR2 SQIVND (reference sequence). V shed 5 bases, J shed 2 bases, and the junction held 6 bases outside the gene matches. This CDR3 is 16 amino acids long. The CDR3 region is CASSLVAGANTGELFF. CDR3 DNA sequence: TGTGCCAGTAGTCTTGTAGCGGGGGCCAACACCGGGGAGCTGTTTTTT. The full variable domain, with the rest looked up from reference TRBV19 and TRBJ2-2, is DGGITQSPKYLFRKEGQNVTLSCEQNLNHDAMYWYRQDPGQGLRLIYYSQIVNDFQKGDIAEGYSVSREKKESFPLTVTSAQKNPTAFYLCASSLVAGANTGELFFGEGSRLTVL.

The genes are TRBV6-5 and TRBJ1-1, with D perhaps matching TRBD1 (6 bases). The CDR3 has 14 residues. CDR1 MNHEY and CDR2 SVGAGI come from the germline V gene. V lost 6 bases and J 3 bases, leaving 14 bases between the germline ends. This CDR3 reads CASRDRMVDTEAFF. DNA for the CDR3: TGTGCCAGCAGAGACAGGATGGTGGACACTGAAGCTTTCTTT.

This clone was detected a few times. The chain recombines TRBV15 with TRBJ1-5; D not resolved. Germline V lookup: CDR1 LNHNV, CDR2 YYDKDF (reference sequence). The CDR3 runs to 17 residues. V lost 1 base to trimming and J lost 3 bases, with 16 bases between them. DNA of the CDR3: TGTGCCACCAGCAGAGTGCGGGATCGGCAGCACAATCAGCCCCAGCATTTT. Its protein product is CATSRVRDRQHNQPQHF.

The rearrangement joins TRBV28 to TRBJ1-5; 8 bases align to TRBD1. The germline V gene has CDR1 MDHEN and CDR2 SYDVKM. CDR3 length equals 14 residues. The V segment lost 8 bases and the J segment 6 bases; nucleotides outside the gene matches: 9. CDR3: CASYPGQALQPQHF. DNA of the CDR3: TGTGCCAGCTATCCGGGACAGGCCCTTCAGCCCCAGCATTTT.

This clone was detected only once. This chain joins TRBV6-2 or TRBV6-3 and TRBJ1-6; a possible D gene is TRBD1 (6 bases). Germline V gives CDR1 MNHEY, CDR2 SVGEGT. This CDR3 region has 16 residues. V lost 1 base and J lost 5, with 12 bases in between. The CDR3 here is CASSYYPGAHNSPLHF. The CDR3 region has the DNA TGTGCCAGCAGTTACTATCCAGGGGCCCATAATTCACCCCTCCACTTT.

A remark on this clone: At one end the junction does not follow the germline gene, possibly because of a read error. The chain has TRBV15 and TRBJ1-2; perhaps TRBD1 as D (6 bases). The CDR3 consists of 15 residues. The germline CDR1 and CDR2 sequences are LNHNV and YYDKDF (reference sequence). The DNA for the CDR3 is TGTGCCACCAGCAGAGATCGGGGGGGCGCCTATGGCTACATCTTC. Its translation: CATSRDRGGAYGYIF.

V is TRBV11-1 and J is TRBJ1-2; TRBD1 matches 7 bases. Germline V lookup: CDR1 SGHAT, CDR2 FQDESV (reference sequence). V lost 5 bases and J lost 6; bases outside the gene matches: 6. CDR3 length: 13 amino acids. The CDR3 sequence is CASSPDRVHGYTF. In nucleotides, the CDR3 is TGTGCCAGCAGCCCCGACAGGGTACATGGCTACACCTTC.

Notes on this clone: Germline is not matched at one junction end, which may reflect a read error. The V call is TRBV3-1 (or the pseudogene TRBV3-2), the J call TRBJ1-2; D is unresolved. The CDR3 has 13 amino acids. Germline lookup yields CDR1 LGHDT and CDR2 YNNKEL (reference sequence). The CDR3 bases are TGTGCCAGCAGCCCCGGTCGAAACTCTGGCTACACCTTC. Translating it yields CASSPGRNSGYTF.

In its sample, this clone was seen a few times. V gene TRBV30 combines with J gene TRBJ2-4; 7 nucleotides align to TRBD1. Germline CDR1 and CDR2: GTSNPN and SVGIG (reference sequence). Unmatched junction bases numbered 2, after V lost 3 bases and J lost 6 bases. The CDR3 is 12 amino acids. The chain's CDR3 is CAWRRGLNIQYF. CDR3 sequence (DNA): TGTGCCTGGAGGAGGGGGCTAAACATTCAGTACTTC.